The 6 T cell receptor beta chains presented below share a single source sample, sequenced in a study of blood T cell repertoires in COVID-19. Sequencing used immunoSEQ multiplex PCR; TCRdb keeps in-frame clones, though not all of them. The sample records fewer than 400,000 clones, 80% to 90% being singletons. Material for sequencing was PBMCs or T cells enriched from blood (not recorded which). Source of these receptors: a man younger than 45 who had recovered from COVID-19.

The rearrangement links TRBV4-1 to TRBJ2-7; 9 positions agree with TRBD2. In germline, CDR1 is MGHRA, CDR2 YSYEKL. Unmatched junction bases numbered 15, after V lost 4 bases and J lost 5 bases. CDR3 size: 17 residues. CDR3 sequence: CASSLEERGAYGDEQYF. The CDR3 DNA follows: TGCGCCAGCAGCCTCGAGGAGCGGGGGGCGTACGGGGACGAGCAGTACTTC.

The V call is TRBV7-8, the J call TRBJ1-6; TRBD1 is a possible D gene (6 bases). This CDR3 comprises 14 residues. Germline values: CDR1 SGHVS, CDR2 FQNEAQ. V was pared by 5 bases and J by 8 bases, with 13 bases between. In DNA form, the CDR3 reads TGTGCCAGCAGCCGGACAGATCCCTATTCACCCCTCCACTTT. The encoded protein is CASSRTDPYSPLHF.

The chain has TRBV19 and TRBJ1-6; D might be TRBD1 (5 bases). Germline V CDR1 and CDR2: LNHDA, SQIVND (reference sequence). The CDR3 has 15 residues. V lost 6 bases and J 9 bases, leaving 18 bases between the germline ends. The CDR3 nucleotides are TGTGCCAGTAGCATGACCTGGGACGGGGGTTCACCCCTCCACTTT. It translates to CASSMTWDGGSPLHF.

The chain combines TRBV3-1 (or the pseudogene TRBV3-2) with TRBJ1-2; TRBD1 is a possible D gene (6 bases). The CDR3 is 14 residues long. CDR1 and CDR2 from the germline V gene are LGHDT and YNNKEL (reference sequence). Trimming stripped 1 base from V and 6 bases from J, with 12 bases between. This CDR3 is CASSQAGGANGYTF. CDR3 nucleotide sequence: TGTGCCAGCAGCCAAGCGGGGGGCGCGAATGGCTACACCTTC.

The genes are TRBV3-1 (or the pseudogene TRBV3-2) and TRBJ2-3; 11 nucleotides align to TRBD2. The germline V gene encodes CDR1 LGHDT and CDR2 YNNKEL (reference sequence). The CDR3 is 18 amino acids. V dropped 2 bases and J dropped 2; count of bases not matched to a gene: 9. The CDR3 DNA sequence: TGTGCCAGCAGCCAATTACCGGGACTAGCGGCAATCACAGATACGCAGTATTTT. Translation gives CASSQLPGLAAITDTQYF.

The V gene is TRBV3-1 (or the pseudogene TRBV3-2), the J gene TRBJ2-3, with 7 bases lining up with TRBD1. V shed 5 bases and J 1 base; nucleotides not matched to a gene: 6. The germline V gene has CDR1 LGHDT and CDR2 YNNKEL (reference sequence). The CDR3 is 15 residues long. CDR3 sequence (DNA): TGTGCCAGCAGCTACCGGACAGGAGGCACAGATACGCAGTATTTT. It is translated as CASSYRTGGTDTQYF.